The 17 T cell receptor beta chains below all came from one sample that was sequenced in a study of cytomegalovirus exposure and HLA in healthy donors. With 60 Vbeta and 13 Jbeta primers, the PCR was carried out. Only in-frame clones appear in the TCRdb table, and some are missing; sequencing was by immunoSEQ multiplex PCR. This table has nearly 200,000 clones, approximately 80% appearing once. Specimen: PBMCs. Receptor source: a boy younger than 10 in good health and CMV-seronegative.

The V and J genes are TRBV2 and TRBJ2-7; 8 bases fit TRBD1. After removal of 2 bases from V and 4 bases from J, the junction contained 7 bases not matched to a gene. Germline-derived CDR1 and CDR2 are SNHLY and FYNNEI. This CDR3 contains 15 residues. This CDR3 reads CASSERRGPQYEQYF. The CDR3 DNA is TGTGCCAGCAGTGAACGCAGGGGGCCTCAGTACGAGCAGTACTTC.

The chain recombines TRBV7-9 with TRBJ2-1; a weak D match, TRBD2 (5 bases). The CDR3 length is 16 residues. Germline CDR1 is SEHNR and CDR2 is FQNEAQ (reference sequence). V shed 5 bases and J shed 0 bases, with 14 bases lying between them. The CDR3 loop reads CASSPHEGSSYNEQFF. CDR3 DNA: TGTGCCAGCAGCCCTCACGAGGGTAGCTCCTACAATGAGCAGTTCTTC. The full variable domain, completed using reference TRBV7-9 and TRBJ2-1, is DTGVSQNPRHKITKRGQNVTFRCDPISEHNRLYWYRQTLGQGPEFLTYFQNEAQLEKSRLLSDRFSAERPKGSFSTLEIQRTEQGDSAMYLCASSPHEGSSYNEQFFGPGTRLTVL.

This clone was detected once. CDR3 protein: CASSSGLDYYEQYF. The CDR3 DNA sequence: TGTGCCAGCAGCTCGGGACTAGACTACTACGAGCAGTACTTC. This rearrangement joins TRBV7-9 to TRBJ2-7; 8 nucleotides agree with TRBD2. Germline V gives CDR1 SEHNR, CDR2 FQNEAQ (reference sequence). This CDR3 has 14 amino acids. V shed 4 bases and J 3 bases; nucleotides not matched to a gene: 5.

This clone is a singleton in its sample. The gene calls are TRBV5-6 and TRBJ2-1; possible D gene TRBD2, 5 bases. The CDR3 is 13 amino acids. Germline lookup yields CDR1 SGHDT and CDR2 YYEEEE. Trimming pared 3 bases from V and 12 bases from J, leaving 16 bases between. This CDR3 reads CASSSEDGLVQFF. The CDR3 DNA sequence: TGTGCCAGCAGCTCGGAGGACGGGCTGGTGCAGTTCTTC.

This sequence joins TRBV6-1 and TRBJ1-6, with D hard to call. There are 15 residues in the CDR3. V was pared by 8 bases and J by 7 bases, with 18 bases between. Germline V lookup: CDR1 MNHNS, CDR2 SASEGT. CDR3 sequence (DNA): TGTGCCAGCCGAGGGTTGGCCCCTGGGAATTCACCCCTCCACTTT. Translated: CASRGLAPGNSPLHF.

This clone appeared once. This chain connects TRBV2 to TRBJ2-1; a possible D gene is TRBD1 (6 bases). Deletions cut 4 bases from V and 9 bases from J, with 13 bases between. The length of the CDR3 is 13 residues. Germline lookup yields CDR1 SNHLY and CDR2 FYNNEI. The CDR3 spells CASSGTGFIEQFF. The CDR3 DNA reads TGTGCCAGCAGTGGAACAGGGTTTATTGAGCAGTTCTTC.

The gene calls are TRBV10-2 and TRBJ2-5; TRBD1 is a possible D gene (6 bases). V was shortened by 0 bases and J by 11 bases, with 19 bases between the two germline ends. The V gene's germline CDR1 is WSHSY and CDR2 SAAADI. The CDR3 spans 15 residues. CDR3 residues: CASSESGRGEGEQYF. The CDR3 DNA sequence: TGCGCCAGCAGTGAGTCGGGCAGGGGAGAGGGGGAGCAGTACTTC.

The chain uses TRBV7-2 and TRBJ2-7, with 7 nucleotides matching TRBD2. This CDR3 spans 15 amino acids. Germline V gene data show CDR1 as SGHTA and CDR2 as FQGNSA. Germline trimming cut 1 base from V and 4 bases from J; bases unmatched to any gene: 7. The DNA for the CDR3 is TGTGCCAGCAGCTTAGGCGGGGGTGGAGGATACGAGCAGTACTTC. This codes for CASSLGGGGGYEQYF.

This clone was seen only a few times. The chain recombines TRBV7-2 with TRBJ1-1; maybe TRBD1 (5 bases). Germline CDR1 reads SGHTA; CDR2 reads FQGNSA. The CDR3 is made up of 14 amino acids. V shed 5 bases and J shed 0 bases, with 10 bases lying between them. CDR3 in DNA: TGTGCCAGCAGCCTCGGACAATTGAACACTGAAGCTTTCTTT. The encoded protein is CASSLGQLNTEAFF. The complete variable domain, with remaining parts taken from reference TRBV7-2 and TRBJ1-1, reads GAGVSQSPSNKVTEKGKDVELRCDPISGHTALYWYRQSLGQGLEFLIYFQGNSAPDKSGLPSDRFSAERTGGSVSTLTIQRTQQEDSAVYLCASSLGQLNTEAFFGQGTRLTVV.

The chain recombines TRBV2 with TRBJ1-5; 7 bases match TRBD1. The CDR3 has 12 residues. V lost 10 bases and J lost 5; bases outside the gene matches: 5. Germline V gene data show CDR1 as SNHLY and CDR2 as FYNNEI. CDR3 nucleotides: TGTGCCATCCGACAGGGCGATCAGCCCCAGCATTTT. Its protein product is CAIRQGDQPQHF.

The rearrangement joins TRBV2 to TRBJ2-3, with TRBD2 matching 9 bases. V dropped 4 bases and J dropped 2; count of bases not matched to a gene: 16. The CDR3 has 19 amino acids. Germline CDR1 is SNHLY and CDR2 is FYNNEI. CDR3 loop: CASSVFVWGTSGSTDTQYF. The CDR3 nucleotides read TGTGCCAGCAGTGTTTTCGTATGGGGAACTAGCGGGTCCACAGATACGCAGTATTTT.

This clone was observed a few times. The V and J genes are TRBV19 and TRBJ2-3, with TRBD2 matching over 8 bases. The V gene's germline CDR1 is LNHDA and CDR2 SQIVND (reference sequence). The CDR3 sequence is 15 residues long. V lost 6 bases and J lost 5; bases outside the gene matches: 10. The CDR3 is CASRSGGAGGDTQYF. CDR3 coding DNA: TGTGCCAGTAGGTCCGGGGGGGCCGGGGGAGATACGCAGTATTTT.

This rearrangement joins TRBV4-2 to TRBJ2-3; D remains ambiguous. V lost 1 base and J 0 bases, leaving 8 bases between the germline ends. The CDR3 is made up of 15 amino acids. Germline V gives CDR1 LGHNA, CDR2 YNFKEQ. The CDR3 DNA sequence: TGTGCCAGCAGCCAAGTGATAACTAGCACAGATACGCAGTATTTT. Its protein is CASSQVITSTDTQYF.

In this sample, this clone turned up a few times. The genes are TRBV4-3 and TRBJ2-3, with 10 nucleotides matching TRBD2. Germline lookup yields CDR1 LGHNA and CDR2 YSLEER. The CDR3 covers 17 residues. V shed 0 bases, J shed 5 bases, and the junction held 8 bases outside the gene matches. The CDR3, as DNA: TGCGCCAGCAGCCAAGATCTGAGCGGGGGGGTAAAAGATACGCAGTATTTT. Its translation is CASSQDLSGGVKDTQYF.

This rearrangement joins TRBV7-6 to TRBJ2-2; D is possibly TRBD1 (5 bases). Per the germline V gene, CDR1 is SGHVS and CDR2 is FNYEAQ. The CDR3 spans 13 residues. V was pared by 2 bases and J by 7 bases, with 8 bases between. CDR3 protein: CASSLQGIGELFF. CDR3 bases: TGTGCCAGCAGCTTACAGGGAATCGGGGAGCTGTTTTTT. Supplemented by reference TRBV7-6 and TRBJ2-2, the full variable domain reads GAGVSQSPRYKVTKRGQDVALRCDPISGHVSLYWYRQALGQGPEFLTYFNYEAQQDKSGLPNDRFSAERPEGSISTLTIQRTEQRDSAMYRCASSLQGIGELFFGEGSRLTVL.

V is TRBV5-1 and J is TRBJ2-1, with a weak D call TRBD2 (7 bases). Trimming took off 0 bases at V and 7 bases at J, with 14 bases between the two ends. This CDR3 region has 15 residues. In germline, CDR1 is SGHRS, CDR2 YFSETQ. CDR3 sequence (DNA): TGCGCCAGCAGCTTGGTTGGGGGGGCTGAGAATGAGCAGTTCTTC. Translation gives CASSLVGGAENEQFF.

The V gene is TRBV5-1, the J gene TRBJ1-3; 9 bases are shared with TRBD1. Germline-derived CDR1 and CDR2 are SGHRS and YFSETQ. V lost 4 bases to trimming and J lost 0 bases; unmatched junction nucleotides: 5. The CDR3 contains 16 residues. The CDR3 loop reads CASSPGQGSSGNTIYF. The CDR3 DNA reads TGCGCCAGCAGCCCGGGACAGGGAAGCTCTGGAAACACCATATATTTT.